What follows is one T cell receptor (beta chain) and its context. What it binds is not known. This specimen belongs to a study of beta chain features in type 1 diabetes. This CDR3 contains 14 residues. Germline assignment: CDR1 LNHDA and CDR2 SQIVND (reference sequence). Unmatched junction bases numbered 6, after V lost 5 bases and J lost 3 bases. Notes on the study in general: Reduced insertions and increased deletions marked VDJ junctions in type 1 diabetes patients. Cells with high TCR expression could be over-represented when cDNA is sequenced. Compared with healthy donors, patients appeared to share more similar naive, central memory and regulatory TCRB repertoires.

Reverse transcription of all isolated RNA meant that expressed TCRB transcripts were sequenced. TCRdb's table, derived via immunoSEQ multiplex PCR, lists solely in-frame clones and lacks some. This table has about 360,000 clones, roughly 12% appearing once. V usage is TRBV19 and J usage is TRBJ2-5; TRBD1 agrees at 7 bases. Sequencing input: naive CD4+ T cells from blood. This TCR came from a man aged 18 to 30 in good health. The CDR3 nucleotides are TGTGCCAGTAGTTCTCCCGGGACAGAAGAGACCCAGTACTTC. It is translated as CASSSPGTEETQYF.